This is a list of T cell receptor beta chains from one sample in a study of regulatory T cells in long-lasting Graves disease. In TCRdb, the multiplex PCR reads were re-called with MiXCR into one record per CDR3 protein. Of hundreds of thousands of distinct CDR3 sequences listed, about 15% are singletons. This same sample was also part of a study on T cells in Graves' hyperthyroidism and ophthalmopathy.

The sample was peripheral blood mononuclear cells (PBMCs), taken at new diagnosis, from a patient treated with antithyroid drugs. The receptors here all came from a woman under 40 with Graves disease. CDR3s include the opening cysteine and the closing phenylalanine or tryptophan. Each record gives: clone size, J gene, V gene, D gene, CDR3 protein, CDR3 DNA. A D gene is named only where the DNA matches it firmly. Clone size, where shown, is once, few, many, or a class for clones that have expanded.

>many|TRBJ2-7|TRBV7-9|.
CASSLTQGNFYEQYF
TGTGCCAGCAGCTTAACTCAGGGTAACTTCTACGAGCAGTACTTC
>.|TRBJ2-1|TRBV9|TRBD1
CASSVPAGQGRLDEQFF
TGTGCCAGCAGCGTTCCCGCGGGACAGGGGCGCTTGGATGAGCAGTTCTTC
>many|TRBJ2-1|TRBV18|TRBD2
CASSQGLAGLIEQFF
TGTGCCAGCTCACAGGGACTAGCGGGACTCATTGAGCAGTTCTTC
>many|TRBJ1-5|TRBV7-8|TRBD1
CASSQGTVNQPQHF
TGTGCCAGCAGCCAGGGGACAGTCAATCAGCCCCAGCATTTT
>many|TRBJ2-1|TRBV11-2|.
CASSWKIYNEQFF
TGTGCCAGCAGTTGGAAGATCTACAATGAGCAGTTCTTC
>few|TRBJ2-1|TRBV20-1|TRBD1
CSARDPTGGPHNEQFF
TGCAGTGCTAGAGACCCGACAGGGGGCCCCCACAATGAGCAGTTCTTC
>many|TRBJ2-7|TRBV19|.
CASSVYRVNEQYF
TGTGCCAGTAGTGTCTACAGGGTCAACGAGCAGTACTTC
>.|TRBJ2-3|TRBV7-9|.
CASSNRAIDTQYF
TGTGCCAGCAGCAACCGGGCAATAGATACGCAGTATTTT
>many|TRBJ1-5|TRBV20-1|.
CSADGLTQPQHF
TGCAGTGCTGACGGACTGACGCAGCCCCAGCATTTT
>many|TRBJ2-5|TRBV28|.
CASSRRDSQETQYF
TGTGCCAGCAGCCGTCGGGATTCACAAGAGACCCAGTACTTC